This T cell receptor beta chain was sequenced for a study of PD-1 blockade in classical Hodgkin lymphoma. Regarding time point: newly diagnosed, previously untreated cHL patient sample. Germline V gene data show CDR1 as SGDLS and CDR2 as YYNGEE. The CDR3 sequence is 14 residues long. The V segment lost 2 bases and the J segment 2 bases; nucleotides outside the gene matches: 1. Some clones are missing from TCRdb's copy, which holds only in-frame ones; the method was immunoSEQ multiplex PCR. The sample lists around 17,000 clones; approximately 84% were seen once. The clonotype originates from a human donor with classical Hodgkin lymphoma. Material: peripheral blood mononuclear cells (PBMCs). The J gene is TRBJ2-7, the V gene TRBV9, with 10 positions matching TRBD2. In nucleotides, the CDR3 is TGTGCCAGCAGCGTTACTAGCGGGGCCTACGAGCAGTACTTC. Translating gives CASSVTSGAYEQYF. The complete variable domain, with remaining parts taken from reference TRBV9 and TRBJ2-7, reads DSGVTQTPKHLITATGQRVTLRCSPRSGDLSVYWYQQSLDQGLQFLIQYYNGEERAKGNILERFSAQQFPDLHSELNLSSLELGDSALYFCASSVTSGAYEQYFGPGTRLTVT.